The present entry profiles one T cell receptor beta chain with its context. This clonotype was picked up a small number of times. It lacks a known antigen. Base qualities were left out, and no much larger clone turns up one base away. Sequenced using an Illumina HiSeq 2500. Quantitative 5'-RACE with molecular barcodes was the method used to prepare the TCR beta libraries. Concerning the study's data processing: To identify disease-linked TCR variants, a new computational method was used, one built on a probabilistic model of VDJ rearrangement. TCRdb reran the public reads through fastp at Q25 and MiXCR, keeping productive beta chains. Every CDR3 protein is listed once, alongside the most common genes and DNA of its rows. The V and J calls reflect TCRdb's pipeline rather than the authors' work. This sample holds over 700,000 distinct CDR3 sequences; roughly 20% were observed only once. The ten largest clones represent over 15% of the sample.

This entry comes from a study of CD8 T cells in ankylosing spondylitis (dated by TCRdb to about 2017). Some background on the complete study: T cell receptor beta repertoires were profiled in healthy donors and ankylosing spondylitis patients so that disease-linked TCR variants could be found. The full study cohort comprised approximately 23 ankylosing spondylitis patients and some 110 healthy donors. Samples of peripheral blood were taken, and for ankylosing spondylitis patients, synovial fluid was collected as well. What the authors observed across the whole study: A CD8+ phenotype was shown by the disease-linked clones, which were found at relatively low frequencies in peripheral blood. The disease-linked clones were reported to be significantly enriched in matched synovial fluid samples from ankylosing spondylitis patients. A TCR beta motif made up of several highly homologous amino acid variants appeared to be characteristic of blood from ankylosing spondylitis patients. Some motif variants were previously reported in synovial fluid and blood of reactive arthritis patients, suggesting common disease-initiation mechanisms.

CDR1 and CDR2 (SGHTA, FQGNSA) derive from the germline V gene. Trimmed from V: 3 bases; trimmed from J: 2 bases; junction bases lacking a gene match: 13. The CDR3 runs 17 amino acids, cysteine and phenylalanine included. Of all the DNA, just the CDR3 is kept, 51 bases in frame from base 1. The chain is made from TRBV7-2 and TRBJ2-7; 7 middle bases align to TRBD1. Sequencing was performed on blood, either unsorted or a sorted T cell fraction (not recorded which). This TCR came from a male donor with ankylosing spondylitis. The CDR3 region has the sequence CASSLFGFRDRAYEQYF. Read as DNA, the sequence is TGTGCCAGCAGCTTGTTTGGCTTCAGGGACAGAGCCTACGAGCAGTACTTC. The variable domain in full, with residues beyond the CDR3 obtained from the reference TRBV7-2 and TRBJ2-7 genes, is GAGVSQSPSNKVTEKGKDVELRCDPISGHTALYWYRQSLGQGLEFLIYFQGNSAPDKSGLPSDRFSAERTGGSVSTLTIQRTQQEDSAVYLCASSLFGFRDRAYEQYFGPGTRLTVT.